This TCR beta chain was recorded in a study of shared clonotypes between healthy human individuals. This CDR3 has 16 amino acids. Trimming took 3 bases from V and 6 from J, leaving 19 bases between them. Germline CDR1 and CDR2: MDHEN and SYDVKM. The deep-level immunoSEQ assay was used. Using immunoSEQ multiplex PCR, the repertoire was profiled, and TCRdb retains in-frame clones only, with some absent. The sample consists of some 1.4 million clones, roughly 96% of them appearing once. The chain couples TRBV28 to TRBJ2-3, with D possibly being TRBD1 (5 bases). Material: naive CD4+ T cells sorted from blood. Subset: CD45RA+ positively selected. The TCR comes from a man aged 25 to 40 in good health. The CDR3 nucleotides read TGTGCCAGCAGTTTTGCTCAGGGCGGTTTGTTGGATACGCAGTATTTT. Amino acids: CASSFAQGGLLDTQYF. Full variable domain (rest looked up from reference TRBV28 and TRBJ2-3): DVKVTQSSRYLVKRTGEKVFLECVQDMDHENMFWYRQDPGLGLRLIYFSYDVKMKEKGDIPEGYSVSREKKERFSLILESASTNQTSMYLCASSFAQGGLLDTQYFGPGTRLTVL.